One sample yielded the 25 T cell receptor beta chains listed below, sequenced in a study of blood T cell repertoires in COVID-19. Assay used: immunoSEQ multiplex PCR; TCRdb lists only in-frame clones, some missing. The profile covers about 190,000 clones, with 80% appearing a single time and about 7% taken by the ten largest. Sample: peripheral blood. These receptors originate from a man aged 60 to 75 with acute or convalescent COVID-19.

In its sample, this clone was seen a few times. This chain uses TRBV30 with TRBJ1-4; 10 positions match TRBD1. After removal of 3 bases from V and 5 bases from J, the junction contained 9 bases not matched to a gene. Germline V CDR1 and CDR2: GTSNPN, SVGIG (reference sequence). The CDR3 has 16 amino acids. CDR3 DNA sequence: TGTGCCTGGAGCCTAGTGGGGACAGGGGAGAATGAAAAACTGTTTTTT. Its translation: CAWSLVGTGENEKLFF.

The chain recombines TRBV9 with TRBJ1-4; D gene unclear. The CDR3 is made up of 14 amino acids. Germline loops: CDR1 SGDLS, CDR2 YYNGEE. The ends were cut back, 0 bases at V and 0 bases at J, with 3 bases in the middle. CDR3 region: CASSVEPTNEKLFF. For the CDR3, the DNA is TGTGCCAGCAGCGTAGAGCCAACTAATGAAAAACTGTTTTTT. Complete variable domain (other parts from reference TRBV9 and TRBJ1-4): DSGVTQTPKHLITATGQRVTLRCSPRSGDLSVYWYQQSLDQGLQFLIQYYNGEERAKGNILERFSAQQFPDLHSELNLSSLELGDSALYFCASSVEPTNEKLFFGSGTQLSVL.

J is TRBJ2-6 and V is TRBV19; D possibly corresponds to TRBD2 (5 bases). Germline V CDR1 and CDR2: LNHDA, SQIVND (reference sequence). This CDR3 contains 15 residues. Trimming stripped 9 bases from V and 4 bases from J, with 16 bases between. The CDR3 is CASTRGLPGANVLTF. As DNA, the CDR3 is TGTGCCAGCACGAGAGGGTTGCCAGGGGCCAACGTCCTGACTTTC.

The genes are TRBV5-1 and TRBJ1-2, with D tentatively TRBD1 (6 bases). Trimming removed 4 bases from V and 7 bases from J, with 14 bases in between. The germline V gene encodes CDR1 SGHRS and CDR2 YFSETQ. This CDR3 is 13 amino acids long. The chain's CDR3 is CASSQAQGSGYTF. The CDR3, as DNA: TGCGCCAGCAGCCAGGCACAGGGTAGTGGCTACACCTTC.

The J gene is TRBJ2-1, the V gene TRBV19, with 11 nucleotides matching TRBD2. CDR1 LNHDA and CDR2 SQIVND come from the germline V gene (reference sequence). The CDR3 spans 16 residues. The V gene end was trimmed by 7 bases and the J gene end by 0 bases; junction bases not matched to a gene: 5. The CDR3 sequence: CASKELAGASYNEQFF. CDR3 nucleotides: TGTGCCAGTAAGGAACTAGCGGGAGCCTCCTACAATGAGCAGTTCTTC.

This chain links TRBV9 with TRBJ1-6; 7 bases line up with TRBD1. J gave up 5 bases and V 2 bases, and 4 bases lay outside the gene matches. This CDR3 has 15 residues. Germline V CDR1 and CDR2: SGDLS, YYNGEE. The CDR3 spells CASSVGTANNSPLHF. CDR3 DNA: TGTGCCAGCAGCGTCGGGACAGCCAATAATTCACCCCTCCACTTT.

The chain employs TRBV6-5 and TRBJ1-4, with TRBD1 matching over 8 bases. V lost 6 bases and J lost 4; bases outside the gene matches: 4. Germline CDR1 is MNHEY and CDR2 is SVGAGI. This CDR3 has 14 residues. CDR3 DNA sequence: TGTGCCAGCAGCCGACAGGGGAGTAATGAAAAACTGTTTTTT. Amino acids: CASSRQGSNEKLFF.

The J gene is TRBJ2-1, the V gene TRBV10-3, with 8 positions matching TRBD1. Germline CDR1 is ENHRY and CDR2 is SYGVKD. The CDR3 consists of 12 residues. The junction had 4 bases not matched to a gene; V was cut back by 8 bases and J by 7 bases. The CDR3 nucleotides read TGTGCCATCGGACAGGGTGAGAATGAGCAGTTCTTC. This translates into CAIGQGENEQFF.

V usage is TRBV6-2 or TRBV6-3 and J usage is TRBJ2-1, with 8 positions matching TRBD2. V shed 0 bases, J shed 3 bases, and the junction held 1 base outside the gene matches. The CDR3 loop spans 15 amino acids. Germline CDR1 is MNHEY and CDR2 is SVGEGT. The DNA for the CDR3 is TGTGCCAGCAGTTACTCCCGGGGGGGCTACAATGAGCAGTTCTTC. It yields the protein CASSYSRGGYNEQFF.

This clone was seen just once. This sequence joins TRBV19 and TRBJ2-7; 9 bases align to TRBD1. The CDR3 totals 15 residues. Germline CDR1 LNHDA, CDR2 SQIVND (reference sequence). Unmatched junction bases numbered 12, after V lost 7 bases and J lost 5 bases. The CDR3 sequence is CASTHGTGRAHEQYF. The CDR3 DNA reads as TGTGCCAGTACCCACGGGACAGGGAGGGCCCACGAGCAGTACTTC.

This clone was seen once. The J gene is TRBJ2-3, the V gene TRBV7-8; tentative D call: TRBD2 (5 bases). Germline V CDR1 and CDR2: SGHVS, FQNEAQ. Deletions cut 0 bases from V and 4 bases from J, with 11 bases between. The CDR3 loop spans 15 amino acids. The CDR3: CASSLAGVVADTQYF. The CDR3, as DNA: TGTGCCAGCAGCTTAGCGGGAGTTGTCGCAGATACGCAGTATTTT. The complete variable domain, with remaining parts taken from reference TRBV7-8 and TRBJ2-3, reads GAGVSQSPRYKVAKRGQDVALRCDPISGHVSLFWYQQALGQGPEFLTYFQNEAQLDKSGLPSDRFFAERPEGSVSTLKIQRTQQEDSAVYLCASSLAGVVADTQYFGPGTRLTVL.

This CDR3 reads CASSLRSLSGETQYF. DNA for the CDR3: TGCGCCAGCAGCTTGAGGAGCCTTTCGGGAGAGACCCAGTACTTC. J is TRBJ2-5 and V is TRBV5-1, with D uncertain. The length of the CDR3 is 15 residues. Trimming removed 1 base at V and 4 bases at J, with 14 bases between. The germline V gene encodes CDR1 SGHRS and CDR2 YFSETQ.

This clone was recorded only once. The rearrangement links TRBV19 to TRBJ2-3, with 15 nucleotides matching TRBD2. The CDR3 is made up of 16 amino acids. V gave up 6 bases and J gave up 5 bases; unmatched junction bases: 6. The V gene's germline CDR1 is LNHDA and CDR2 SQIVND (reference sequence). The CDR3 loop reads CASSLGTSGRLDTQYF. The CDR3 nucleotides are TGTGCCAGTAGCCTCGGGACTAGCGGGAGGTTAGATACGCAGTATTTT.

J is TRBJ2-3 and V is TRBV2, with 9 bases fitting TRBD1. The V gene end was trimmed by 8 bases and the J gene end by 5 bases; junction bases not matched to a gene: 11. This CDR3 is built from 15 residues. In germline, CDR1 is SNHLY, CDR2 FYNNEI. The CDR3 DNA is TGTGCCAGCTCCCTCGCGGGACAGGGAGTAGATACGCAGTATTTT. Protein product: CASSLAGQGVDTQYF.

The chain is built from TRBV9 and TRBJ2-1; no firm D call. Germline lookup yields CDR1 SGDLS and CDR2 YYNGEE. V was pared by 1 base and J by 3 bases, with 17 bases between. This CDR3 is built from 17 residues. CDR3 protein: CASSVFELPTLYNEQFF. Written as DNA, the CDR3 is TGTGCCAGCAGCGTATTCGAGCTCCCCACTCTCTACAATGAGCAGTTCTTC.

J is TRBJ2-1 and V is TRBV5-1, with TRBD2 matching over 11 bases. CDR1 is SGHRS and CDR2 is YFSETQ in the germline V gene. J lost 4 bases, V lost 3 bases, and 15 bases had no gene match. This CDR3 comprises 19 residues. The CDR3 DNA reads TGCGCCAGCAGCTCTCCCGGGACTAGCGGCCCGTCCTTTTACAATGAGCAGTTCTTC. Translating gives CASSSPGTSGPSFYNEQFF.

CDR3 amino acids: CASSKQGAVTGELFF. The CDR3 bases are TGCGCCAGTTCCAAACAGGGGGCCGTAACCGGGGAGCTGTTTTTT. The chain couples TRBV5-1 to TRBJ2-2; 9 bases map to TRBD1. The CDR3 has 15 amino acids. V lost 8 bases to trimming and J lost 5 bases; unmatched junction nucleotides: 10. CDR1 and CDR2 from the germline V gene are SGHRS and YFSETQ.

The chain is built from TRBV18 and TRBJ2-3, with 7 bases matching TRBD2. This CDR3 contains 15 residues. Germline V gives CDR1 KGHSH, CDR2 LQKENI. Germline trimming cut 0 bases from V and 5 bases from J; bases unmatched to any gene: 5. The CDR3, as DNA: TGTGCCAGCTCACCACCGGGCGGGACTATAGATACGCAGTATTTT. It is translated as CASSPPGGTIDTQYF.

The CDR3 nucleotides read TGTGCCAGCAGCTTAGGCGGGTCCAGAGGCTACACCTTC. The encoded protein is CASSLGGSRGYTF. V is TRBV7-6 and J is TRBJ1-2, with D uncertain. V lost 1 base, J lost 8 bases, and 11 bases lay in between. This CDR3 has 13 residues. Germline CDR1 SGHVS, CDR2 FNYEAQ.

The chain employs TRBV27 and TRBJ1-6; 7 positions match TRBD1. The trim removed 4 bases at V and 7 bases at J, leaving 16 bases unmatched. Germline CDR1 MNHEY, CDR2 SMNVEV (reference sequence). This CDR3 spans 18 amino acids. The CDR3 region is CASSSSPPTGTANSPLHF. CDR3 coding DNA: TGTGCCAGCAGTTCCTCACCACCGACCGGGACAGCCAATTCACCCCTCCACTTT.

The V and J genes are TRBV4-2 and TRBJ1-5; D is ambiguous. Trimming took off 0 bases at V and 9 bases at J, with 18 bases between the two ends. CDR3 size: 16 residues. The germline V gene has CDR1 LGHNA and CDR2 YNFKEQ. CDR3 sequence (DNA): TGTGCCAGCAGCCAAGATCTGAGTCCTGGCGGGCCGCCCCAGCATTTT. Protein product: CASSQDLSPGGPPQHF.

The rearrangement joins TRBV7-3 to TRBJ1-6; TRBD1 aligns across 10 bases. The V gene's germline CDR1 is SGHTA and CDR2 FQGTGA. Trimming cost V 5 bases and J 10 bases; bases outside gene matches: 8. The CDR3 runs to 15 residues. The CDR3 loop reads CASSRETGGRSPLHF. The CDR3 nucleotides read TGTGCCAGCAGCCGAGAGACAGGGGGCAGGTCACCCCTCCACTTT.

The J gene is TRBJ2-5, the V gene TRBV27; the match to TRBD2 covers 9 bases. This CDR3 has 16 amino acids. Germline loops: CDR1 MNHEY, CDR2 SMNVEV (reference sequence). Trimming cost V 0 bases and J 5 bases; bases outside gene matches: 7. CDR3 in amino acids: CASSLSPAGGWETQYF. CDR3 DNA sequence: TGTGCCAGCAGTTTATCCCCCGCGGGAGGGTGGGAGACCCAGTACTTC.

The V call is TRBV7-2, the J call TRBJ2-3, with 9 bases lining up with TRBD2. This CDR3 is 15 amino acids long. V lost 4 bases, J lost 6 bases, and 8 bases stayed unmatched. CDR1 SGHTA and CDR2 FQGNSA come from the germline V gene. The CDR3 here is CASSWSAGGPDTQYF. CDR3 nucleotides: TGTGCCAGCAGCTGGAGTGCGGGGGGGCCGGATACGCAGTATTTT.

This chain connects TRBV4-1 to TRBJ2-3; TRBD2 aligns across 13 bases. V trimming: 1 base; J trimming: 0 bases; junction bases outside the gene matches: 4. CDR1 and CDR2 (germline): MGHRA, YSYEKL. The CDR3 sequence is 18 residues long. CDR3 in amino acids: CASSQGLAGGPSTDTQYF. The CDR3 nucleotides are TGCGCCAGCAGCCAAGGACTAGCGGGAGGCCCTAGCACAGATACGCAGTATTTT.